Listed below are T cell receptor beta chains from one sample, sequenced in a study of control samples from healthy donors and cancer patients. Profiled with immunoSEQ multiplex PCR; TCRdb holds only in-frame clones, not every one. The table records tens of thousands of clones, 91% of them present only once. The sequenced sample consisted of PBMCs. These receptors originate from a man between 45 and 60 years old with lung cancer. The CDR3 runs from the conserved cysteine through the conserved F or W. Each record gives: V gene, clone size, D gene, J gene, CDR3 protein, CDR3 DNA. The D gene is left open where the match is weak. The size entry is marked missing in some rows and otherwise reads once, few, many or a size class.

TRBV5-1	-	TRBD1	TRBJ1-1	CASSPTGEDTEAFF	TGCGCCAGCAGCCCGACAGGGGAAGACACTGAAGCTTTCTTT
TRBV20-1	-	-	TRBJ2-7	CSASGQAGEQYF	TGCAGTGCTAGTGGCCAAGCCGGGGAGCAGTACTTC
TRBV5-1	-	TRBD1	TRBJ1-6	CASSWGSTGGSGSPLHF	TGCGCCAGCAGCTGGGGATCGACAGGGGGAAGCGGATCACCCCTCCACTTT
TRBV5-1	-	-	TRBJ2-3	CASSLGQNGDTQYF	TGCGCCAGCAGCTTGGGACAGAACGGAGATACGCAGTATTTT
TRBV2	-	-	TRBJ1-2	CASKGEWGAGYTF	TGTGCCAGCAAGGGGGAATGGGGCGCCGGCTACACCTTC
TRBV27	-	TRBD1	TRBJ1-6	CASSLRDRRSRTPLHF	TGTGCCAGCAGCCTCCGGGACAGGAGGTCGCGGACACCCCTCCACTTT
TRBV5-1	-	-	TRBJ1-5	CASSFRPGLSNQPQHF	TGCGCCAGCAGCTTTCGTCCAGGGCTTAGCAATCAGCCCCAGCATTTT
TRBV7-2	-	-	TRBJ2-7	CASSPTVGRYEQYF	TGTGCCAGCAGCCCAACAGTTGGTCGGTACGAGCAGTACTTC
TRBV9	once	TRBD1	TRBJ1-5	CASTRGAGGDQPQHF	TGTGCCAGCACCCGTGGGGCAGGGGGGGATCAGCCCCAGCATTTT
TRBV14	-	TRBD2	TRBJ2-5	CASSQDPRRAGGRRETQYF	TGTGCCAGCAGCCAAGATCCCAGGCGCGCGGGGGGCCGGAGGGAGACCCAGTACTTC
TRBV11-2	-	-	TRBJ1-4	CASSLDTGQTEKLFF	TGTGCCAGCAGCTTAGATACGGGGCAGACTGAAAAACTGTTTTTT
TRBV19	-	-	TRBJ1-5	CAGRDTSGGNQPQHF	TGTGCCGGGAGAGACACCTCAGGAGGCAATCAGCCCCAGCATTTT
TRBV13	-	-	TRBJ2-1	CASSGRGDRAYNEQFF	TGTGCCAGCAGCGGCAGGGGGGACAGAGCATACAATGAGCAGTTCTTC
TRBV24-1	-	-	TRBJ2-7	CATSDQDSGEQYF	TGTGCCACCAGTGACCAGGATTCGGGGGAGCAGTACTTC
TRBV6-5	-	TRBD1	TRBJ1-5	CASSRQGDQPQHF	TGTGCCAGCAGTCGACAGGGAGATCAGCCCCAGCATTTT
TRBV6-5	-	TRBD1	TRBJ2-7	CASSMDRGFYEQYF	TGTGCCAGCAGCATGGACAGGGGCTTCTACGAGCAGTACTTC
TRBV9	-	TRBD1	TRBJ1-1	CASSDRGTGEAFF	TGTGCCAGCAGCGATAGAGGGACAGGTGAAGCTTTCTTT
TRBV10-3	-	-	TRBJ2-7	CAISESRGRGYEQYF	TGTGCCATCAGTGAGTCGAGAGGTCGGGGCTACGAGCAGTACTTC
TRBV7-2	-	-	TRBJ1-1	CASSFEGEGNTEAFF	TGTGCCAGCAGCTTCGAAGGAGAGGGGAACACTGAAGCTTTCTTT
TRBV30	-	-	TRBJ1-4	CAWSVKQSNEKLFF	TGTGCCTGGAGTGTAAAACAGTCTAATGAAAAACTGTTTTTT
TRBV5-1	-	-	TRBJ1-1	CASSFGSNTEAFF	TGCGCCAGCAGCTTTGGGAGTAACACTGAAGCTTTCTTT
TRBV18	-	TRBD1	TRBJ1-5	CASSPETGGTQPQHF	TGTGCCAGCTCACCAGAGACAGGGGGCACTCAGCCCCAGCATTTT
TRBV12-1	-	-	TRBJ2-1	CASRGLTFYNEQFF	TGTGCCAGCAGGGGACTAACCTTTTACAATGAGCAGTTCTTC
TRBV15	-	-	TRBJ1-4	CATSRSGLGGQLFF	TGTGCCACCAGCAGAAGTGGACTGGGCGGGCAACTGTTTTTT
TRBV6-1	once	-	TRBJ1-3	CASSELRNTIYF	TGTGCCAGCAGTGAATTGCGAAACACCATATATTTT
TRBV30	-	TRBD2	TRBJ2-1	CAWSTGTSGIKGLRYNEQFF	TGTGCCTGGAGTACTGGGACTAGCGGGATAAAGGGCCTCCGATACAATGAGCAGTTCTTC
TRBV5-1	-	TRBD1	TRBJ2-6	CASGPGQPSGANVLTF	TGCGCCAGCGGACCGGGACAGCCCTCTGGGGCCAACGTCCTGACTTTC
TRBV5-1	-	TRBD1	TRBJ2-2	CASTSGQSLATGELFF	TGCGCCAGCACTTCGGGACAGTCATTGGCCACCGGGGAGCTGTTTTTT
TRBV30	-	-	TRBJ1-5	CAWSPLGPLDGQPQHF	TGTGCCTGGAGTCCCCTCGGGCCCTTAGATGGTCAGCCCCAGCATTTT
TRBV2	-	TRBD1	TRBJ2-3	CAKGAENTDTQYF	TGTGCCAAGGGGGCGGAAAACACAGATACGCAGTATTTT
TRBV19	few	-	TRBJ1-5	CASTPQGNNQPQHF	TGTGCCAGTACCCCACAGGGAAACAATCAGCCCCAGCATTTT
TRBV4-1	-	-	TRBJ1-2	CASSNRASYGYTF	TGCGCCAGCAGCAACCGGGCCTCCTATGGCTACACCTTC
TRBV4-3	-	TRBD1	TRBJ1-4	CASSQNPGQNEKLFF	TGCGCCAGCAGTCAAAACCCGGGACAGAATGAAAAACTGTTTTTT
TRBV6-2/TRBV6-3	-	TRBD2	TRBJ2-7	CASSPPGLAKSHEQYF	TGTGCCAGCAGTCCGCCGGGACTAGCAAAATCCCACGAGCAGTACTTC
TRBV6-1	once	-	TRBJ2-1	CASSEQSAAYNEQFF	TGTGCCAGCAGTGAACAATCGGCAGCCTACAATGAGCAGTTCTTC
TRBV11-1	-	-	TRBJ1-1	CASSPDLMNTEAFF	TGTGCCAGCAGCCCAGATTTAATGAACACTGAAGCTTTCTTT
TRBV6-5	-	-	TRBJ1-3	CASIRTGYSGNTIYF	TGTGCCAGCATACGAACAGGCTACTCTGGAAACACCATATATTTT
TRBV4-3	-	-	TRBJ1-2	CASSQDYINYGYTF	TGCGCCAGCAGCCAAGATTACATTAACTATGGCTACACCTTC
TRBV11-2	-	-	TRBJ2-2	CASSRDRFFGELFF	TGTGCCAGCAGCCGAGACAGATTTTTCGGGGAGCTGTTTTTT
TRBV10-2	-	TRBD1	TRBJ2-3	CATAPQGSTDTQYF	TGCGCCACCGCACCACAGGGGAGCACAGATACGCAGTATTTT
TRBV5-8	-	TRBD1	TRBJ2-3	CASSFDRGADTQYF	TGTGCCAGCAGCTTCGACAGGGGCGCAGATACGCAGTATTTT
TRBV7-9	-	TRBD1	TRBJ2-5	CASSPTGGFLETQYF	TGTGCCAGCAGCCCTACAGGGGGCTTCTTAGAGACCCAGTACTTC
TRBV5-4	-	-	TRBJ2-5	CASSFVTTQETQYF	TGTGCCAGCAGCTTCGTGACTACCCAAGAGACCCAGTACTTC
TRBV7-8	-	-	TRBJ1-4	CASSPGRIEKLFF	TGTGCCAGCAGCCCCGGACGAATTGAAAAACTGTTTTTT
TRBV7-8	few	-	TRBJ1-2	CASSLNRGAGGYTF	TGTGCCAGCAGCTTAAATCGGGGGGCTGGGGGCTACACCTTC
TRBV6-2/TRBV6-3	once	-	TRBJ1-1	CASSYDSLEAFF	TGTGCCAGCAGTTACGATAGTCTTGAAGCTTTCTTT
TRBV5-1	-	-	TRBJ1-6	CASSLGSDRHNSPLHF	TGCGCCAGCAGCTTGGGTTCCGACAGGCATAATTCACCCCTCCACTTT
TRBV20-1	-	-	TRBJ1-4	CKVATNEKLFF	TGCAAGGTTGCAACTAATGAAAAACTGTTTTTT
TRBV11-2	once	-	TRBJ1-6	CASSLAGTTLGSPLHF	TGTGCCAGCAGCTTAGCCGGGACTACTCTTGGTTCACCCCTCCACTTT
TRBV18	-	-	TRBJ2-5	CASSPGETSRQETQYF	TGTGCCAGCTCACCCGGGGAAACATCCAGGCAAGAGACCCAGTACTTC
TRBV19	-	TRBD2	TRBJ2-3	CASSIAGGQDTQYF	TGTGCCAGTAGTATTGCGGGGGGGCAAGATACGCAGTATTTT
TRBV28	-	-	TRBJ1-2	CASSWGDYGYTF	TGTGCCAGCAGTTGGGGGGACTATGGCTACACCTTC
TRBV27	-	-	TRBJ1-6	CASSLGGRYNSPLHF	TGTGCCAGCAGTTTAGGAGGACGCTATAATTCACCCCTCCACTTT
TRBV7-8	few	-	TRBJ2-7	CASSLSVRVNEQYF	TGTGCCAGCAGCCTTTCGGTGAGGGTGAACGAGCAGTACTTC
TRBV5-1	-	TRBD1	TRBJ1-4	CASGQGFSPNEKLFF	TGCGCCAGCGGACAGGGATTCTCGCCCAATGAAAAACTGTTTTTT
TRBV28	-	TRBD1	TRBJ1-2	CASRPPYRGRFYGYTF	TGTGCCAGCAGGCCACCCTACAGGGGGCGTTTCTATGGCTACACCTTC